These T cell receptor beta chains were read from a single sample in a study of blood T cell repertoires in COVID-19. Sequencing was performed with immunoSEQ multiplex PCR; in TCRdb, only in-frame clones are kept and a portion is missing. The profile covers about 190,000 clones, with around three quarters appearing a single time and roughly 17% taken by the ten largest. The source material was peripheral blood. These receptor sequences come from a man aged 60 to 75 with active or convalescent COVID-19. CDR3s include the opening cysteine and the closing phenylalanine or tryptophan. The order of the fields is J gene, V gene, D gene, clone size, CDR3 protein, CDR3 DNA. D genes are given only for firm matches. The size of a clone is reported for some rows only, either as once, few or many, or as a class for expanded clones.

J: TRBJ2-3; V: TRBV7-8; D: TRBD2; size: -; CDR3: CASRSLAGGPDTQYF; DNA: TGTGCCAGCAGATCACTAGCGGGAGGGCCCGATACGCAGTATTTT
J: TRBJ1-4; V: TRBV25-1; D: TRBD1; size: -; CDR3: CASSDGQGYNEKLFF; DNA: TGTGCCAGCAGTGATGGACAGGGTTATAATGAAAAACTGTTTTTT
J: TRBJ2-7; V: TRBV6-4; D: TRBD2; size: -; CDR3: CASSDRGQGTSGRGNEQYF; DNA: TGTGCCAGCAGTGACCGGGGACAGGGGACTAGCGGGAGGGGGAACGAGCAGTACTTC
J: TRBJ1-6; V: TRBV23-1; D: -; size: -; CDR3: CASSQYASHSPLHF; DNA: TGCGCCAGCAGTCAATATGCGTCCCATTCACCCCTCCACTTT
J: TRBJ2-1; V: TRBV6-1; D: TRBD2; size: -; CDR3: CASSESRGTSGNQAYNEQFF; DNA: TGTGCCAGCAGTGAAAGCCGGGGGACTAGCGGGAATCAGGCCTACAATGAGCAGTTCTTC
J: TRBJ2-7; V: TRBV7-9; D: -; size: -; CDR3: CASSPTYEQYF; DNA: TGTGCCAGCAGCCCTACCTACGAGCAGTACTTC
J: TRBJ2-3; V: TRBV24-1; D: TRBD1; size: -; CDR3: CATSPGQGGSWTDTQYF; DNA: TGTGCCACCAGTCCGGGACAGGGGGGAAGCTGGACAGATACGCAGTATTTT
J: TRBJ1-1; V: TRBV2; D: -; size: -; CDR3: CASSVQAGAPTEAFF; DNA: TGTGCCAGCAGCGTGCAAGCGGGGGCGCCCACTGAAGCTTTCTTT
J: TRBJ2-4; V: TRBV6-1; D: -; size: -; CDR3: CASSEDRGGGIQYF; DNA: TGTGCCAGCAGTGAAGATCGGGGTGGCGGCATTCAGTACTTC
J: TRBJ2-7; V: TRBV7-2; D: TRBD2; size: -; CDR3: CASSDPTSGTNEQYF; DNA: TGTGCCAGCAGCGACCCGACTAGCGGGACTAATGAGCAGTACTTC
J: TRBJ2-5; V: TRBV7-3; D: -; size: -; CDR3: CASSLVQQETQYF; DNA: TGTGCCAGCAGCTTAGTACAGCAAGAGACCCAGTACTTC
J: TRBJ2-7; V: TRBV12-5; D: TRBD2; size: -; CDR3: CASGFLPFPGLAGGSSYEQYF; DNA: TGTGCTAGTGGTTTCCTCCCCTTTCCGGGACTAGCGGGAGGTAGCTCCTACGAGCAGTACTTC
J: TRBJ2-7; V: TRBV28; D: TRBD2; size: -; CDR3: CASSDAGTSGRYEQYF; DNA: TGTGCCAGCAGCGACGCCGGGACTAGCGGGAGGTACGAGCAGTACTTC
J: TRBJ2-1; V: TRBV6-6; D: -; size: -; CDR3: CASREWDEQFF; DNA: TGTGCCAGCAGGGAGTGGGATGAGCAGTTCTTC
J: TRBJ1-4; V: TRBV19; D: -; size: -; CDR3: CASSPRGGTNEKLFF; DNA: TGTGCCAGTAGTCCTCGGGGCGGGACGAATGAAAAACTGTTTTTT
J: TRBJ2-7; V: TRBV6-5; D: TRBD1; size: -; CDR3: CASRGTGSYEQYF; DNA: TGTGCCAGCAGGGGGACAGGGTCCTACGAGCAGTACTTC
J: TRBJ2-2; V: TRBV28; D: TRBD1; size: -; CDR3: CASSFRQGSNTGELFF; DNA: TGTGCCAGCAGTTTCCGACAGGGCTCGAACACCGGGGAGCTGTTTTTT
J: TRBJ1-4; V: TRBV6-6; D: -; size: -; CDR3: CASSSRGEKLFF; DNA: TGTGCCAGCAGTTCAAGGGGTGAAAAACTGTTTTTT
J: TRBJ2-2; V: TRBV18; D: -; size: -; CDR3: CASSTLTANTGELFF; DNA: TGTGCCAGCTCAACCCTGACAGCGAACACCGGGGAGCTGTTTTTT
J: TRBJ1-6; V: TRBV6-5; D: -; size: -; CDR3: CASSRAQGHSPLHF; DNA: TGTGCCAGCAGCCGGGCACAGGGCCATTCACCCCTCCACTTT
J: TRBJ1-1; V: TRBV19; D: TRBD1; size: -; CDR3: CASDTRDRGVRMNTEAFF; DNA: TGTGCCAGTGACACCCGGGACAGGGGGGTGCGCATGAACACTGAAGCTTTCTTT
J: TRBJ1-2; V: TRBV9; D: -; size: -; CDR3: CASSPRGTLNSPLQGYTF; DNA: TGTGCCAGCAGCCCTAGAGGGACTTTAAACAGCCCACTTCAAGGCTACACCTTC
J: TRBJ1-5; V: TRBV2; D: -; size: few; CDR3: CASSEFAGGGNQPQHF; DNA: TGTGCCAGCAGTGAGTTCGCGGGTGGGGGCAATCAGCCCCAGCATTTT
J: TRBJ1-3; V: TRBV14; D: -; size: -; CDR3: CASSQRDPGNTIYF; DNA: TGTGCCAGCAGCCAACGAGATCCTGGAAACACCATATATTTT
J: TRBJ2-3; V: TRBV7-6; D: TRBD2; size: -; CDR3: CASSLTLAGITDTQYF; DNA: TGTGCCAGCAGCTTAACCCTAGCGGGGATCACAGATACGCAGTATTTT
J: TRBJ2-7; V: TRBV5-4; D: TRBD2; size: -; CDR3: CASSSPDSGIPYEQYF; DNA: TGTGCCAGCAGCTCTCCGGATAGCGGGATTCCCTACGAGCAGTACTTC
J: TRBJ1-4; V: TRBV5-1; D: -; size: -; CDR3: CASSSDQGSYEKLFF; DNA: TGCGCCAGCAGCTCCGATCAGGGGAGCTATGAAAAACTGTTTTTT